This is a list of T cell receptor beta chains from one sample in a study of graft-versus-host responses after intestinal transplantation. These receptors have no known antigen. Clones were sequenced by immunoSEQ multiplex PCR, and TCRdb holds only the in-frame ones, with some missing. The table shows about 120,000 clones, with 85% to 95% occurring only once. Source: unstimulated CD8+ T cells sorted from spleen or lymph node cells, taken before intestinal transplant. The receptors derive from a human donor who received an intestinal transplant. CDR3s include the opening cysteine and the closing phenylalanine or tryptophan. A D gene is named only where the DNA matches it firmly. Clone size is not always given. Where it is, it says once, few, many or a class for expanded clones.

-	-	TRBJ2-3	TRBV27	TGTGCCAGCAGTTCCGAGACAAACATACCAAGCACAGATACGCAGTATTTT	CASSSETNIPSTDTQYF
-	-	TRBJ2-7	TRBV19	TGTGCCAGTAGTATAGCCACGGCCCACGGGGCAGGGCAGTACTTC	CASSIATAHGAGQYF
-	once	TRBJ2-2	TRBV7-9	TGTGCCAGCAGTTTAGTCCTGGGCCTCGGAATAACCGGGGAGCTGTTTTTT	CASSLVLGLGITGELFF
-	-	TRBJ1-1	TRBV28	TGTGCCAGCAGTTCAATGGCTGAAGCTTTCTTT	CASSSMAEAFF
TRBD2	-	TRBJ2-1	TRBV7-3	TGTGCCAGCAGATCTAGCGGGAGCTCCTACAATGAGCAGTTCTTC	CASRSSGSSYNEQFF
TRBD1	-	TRBJ1-1	TRBV30	TGTGCCTGGAGTGTACGAGTAGGGACAGGGAACACTGAAGCTTTCTTT	CAWSVRVGTGNTEAFF
-	-	TRBJ1-1	TRBV7-9	TGTGCCAGCAGCCCCGTGGAGGGGATGTCCACTGAAGCTTTCTTT	CASSPVEGMSTEAFF
-	-	TRBJ2-7	TRBV6-1	TGTGCCAGCAGTGAAGCGATCCGGACACCCCTCTACGAGCAGTACTTC	CASSEAIRTPLYEQYF
TRBD1	-	TRBJ1-2	TRBV27	TGTGCCAGCAGTTTATCTGGGACAGGGGGCTATGGCTACACCTTC	CASSLSGTGGYGYTF
-	-	TRBJ1-2	TRBV9	TGTGCCAGCAGCGTAGCGGTATCGAACTATGGCTACACCTTC	CASSVAVSNYGYTF
-	few	TRBJ1-3	TRBV19	TGTGCCAGTAGTATCTTCGGGGACTACTCTGGAAACACCATATATTTT	CASSIFGDYSGNTIYF
-	-	TRBJ1-1	TRBV11-2	TGTGCCAGCAGCCTTAGGGGGACGGTGAACACTGAAGCTTTCTTT	CASSLRGTVNTEAFF
TRBD1	-	TRBJ2-1	TRBV2	TGTGCCAGCATGAGGACCATGACAGGGGTCGAATACAATGAGCAGTTCTTC	CASMRTMTGVEYNEQFF
TRBD2	-	TRBJ2-7	TRBV27	TGTGCCAGCAGTTTATCCCCTAGCGGGAGTCCTTACGAGCAGTACTTC	CASSLSPSGSPYEQYF
-	-	TRBJ1-4	TRBV28	TGTGCCAGCAGGAATACCAGGGTGGGTGAAAAACTGTTTTTT	CASRNTRVGEKLFF
-	-	TRBJ2-7	TRBV5-4	TGTGCCAGCAGCTTGTCACCGGGACTTTCCTACGAGCAGTACTTC	CASSLSPGLSYEQYF
TRBD1	-	TRBJ1-1	TRBV27	TGTGCCAGCAGGCTAACGACAGGGGGCCCGAACACTGAAGCTTTCTTT	CASRLTTGGPNTEAFF
-	-	TRBJ2-7	TRBV4-1	TGCGCCAGCAGCCAAGATAGGGGGTACGAGCAGTACTTC	CASSQDRGYEQYF
-	-	TRBJ1-5	TRBV19	TGTGCCAGTAGTATTGCCAGGACATCGCGACTGCCCCAGCATTTT	CASSIARTSRLPQHF
-	-	TRBJ2-7	TRBV11-2	TGTGCCAGCAGCTCCTCTGGGGGTTACGAGCAGTACTTC	CASSSSGGYEQYF
-	-	TRBJ1-1	TRBV27	TGTGCCAGCAGTTTGGGCAGAACCACTGAAGCTTTCTTT	CASSLGRTTEAFF
-	-	TRBJ1-5	TRBV2	TGTGCCAGCTTAGGAGGGGGCAATCAGCCCCAGCATTTT	CASLGGGNQPQHF
-	-	TRBJ2-7	TRBV19	TGTGCCAGTAGTCCCGGAGAGGGCTCCTACGAGCAGTACTTC	CASSPGEGSYEQYF
-	-	TRBJ2-7	TRBV27	TGTGCCAGCAGTAACCCATTCGAGTCAGGGGTAACCTACGAGCAGTACTTC	CASSNPFESGVTYEQYF
-	-	TRBJ2-5	TRBV28	TGTGCCAGCAGTTTCGCGGTCTATGCGGAAGAAGAGACCCAGTACTTC	CASSFAVYAEEETQYF
TRBD1	-	TRBJ2-6	TRBV2	TGTGCCAGCAGTGCCCCGGGACAGCGTTCTGGGGCCAACGTCCTGACTTTC	CASSAPGQRSGANVLTF
-	-	TRBJ2-7	TRBV7-6	TGTGCCAGCAGCTTAGGGACCGGGGGGCCCGCCTACGAGCAGTACTTC	CASSLGTGGPAYEQYF
-	few	TRBJ2-7	TRBV27	TGTGCCAGCAGTTTCGGGCAGGAGCAGTACTTC	CASSFGQEQYF
-	-	TRBJ2-7	TRBV6-5	TGTGCCAGCAGTGGGCAGATTCCCTACGAGCAGTACTTC	CASSGQIPYEQYF
TRBD2	-	TRBJ2-7	TRBV5-5	TGTGCCAGCAGCTTGGTCGTTATGGCTAGCGGAACCTACGAGCAGTACTTC	CASSLVVMASGTYEQYF
TRBD1	-	TRBJ2-3	TRBV7-9	TGTGCCAGCAGCTTGACTGGGACAGCTATTCGCACAGATACGCAGTATTTT	CASSLTGTAIRTDTQYF
-	-	TRBJ2-4	TRBV19	TGTGCCAGTAGTCCTCCGAGTAACATTCAGTACTTC	CASSPPSNIQYF
-	-	TRBJ1-2	TRBV27	TGTGCCAGCAGTCAGAGCCGGGCCTTCTATGGCTACACCTTC	CASSQSRAFYGYTF
TRBD2	once	TRBJ2-1	TRBV28	TGTGCCAGCAGTTATCGGACTAGCGGGAGGGTCCCCTACAATGAGCAGTTCTTC	CASSYRTSGRVPYNEQFF
-	-	TRBJ1-1	TRBV4-1	TGCGCCAGCAGCCAAGAGGGGCAGGGCGGTGAAGCTTTCTTT	CASSQEGQGGEAFF
TRBD2	-	TRBJ2-7	TRBV5-1	TGCGCCAGCAGCTTGGAGCGGGGGTTCTACGAGCAGTACTTC	CASSLERGFYEQYF
TRBD2	-	TRBJ2-2	TRBV10-3	TGTGCCATCAGTGATTTTGGGGGGGAGCACCCGAACACCGGGGAGCTGTTTTTT	CAISDFGGEHPNTGELFF
-	-	TRBJ1-5	TRBV5-6	TGTGCCAGCAGCTCAGGGGGCAATCAGCCCCAGCATTTT	CASSSGGNQPQHF
TRBD2	-	TRBJ2-7	TRBV5-1	TGCGCCAGCAGTCTATCTAGCGGGAGCTCCTACGAGCAGTACTTC	CASSLSSGSSYEQYF
-	-	TRBJ1-1	TRBV5-6	TGTGCCAGCAGCTTGGGGACCCTCGGCACTGAAGCTTTCTTT	CASSLGTLGTEAFF
-	-	TRBJ2-1	TRBV5-1	TGCGCCAGCAGCCTCCAAACGAATGAGCAGTTCTTC	CASSLQTNEQFF
TRBD1	-	TRBJ2-1	TRBV5-1	TGCGCCAGCAGCTCAGGGGGCACACACACACACAATGAGCAGTTCTTC	CASSSGGTHTHNEQFF
-	-	TRBJ2-7	TRBV7-2	TGTGCCAGCAGCGACGAAAGGCTAATGTCCTACGAGCAGTACTTC	CASSDERLMSYEQYF
-	-	TRBJ2-1	TRBV4-1	TGCGCCAGCAGCCCGAGGAACCTCGCGGGCCATGAGCAGTTCTTC	CASSPRNLAGHEQFF
-	-	TRBJ2-7	TRBV29-1	TGCAGCGTTGGCGGGCAGGGGTTCACTACGAGCGTCGATGGGCAGTACTTC	CSVGGQGFTTSVDGQYF
TRBD2	once	TRBJ2-7	TRBV9	TGTGCCAGCAGCCCCCCTAGCGGGAGGGTCGACGAGCAGTACTTC	CASSPPSGRVDEQYF
-	few	TRBJ1-4	TRBV6-1	TGTGCCAGCAGTGAAGCTCCAGGGAGTAATGAAAAACTGTTTTTT	CASSEAPGSNEKLFF
TRBD1	once	TRBJ1-1	TRBV4-3	TGCGCCAGCAGCCTTGGGACAGGCCGACCGAACACTGAAGCTTTCTTT	CASSLGTGRPNTEAFF
-	once	TRBJ2-7	TRBV5-1	TGCGCCAGTTACAGGGCCCTTGTCACCTACGAGCAGTACTTC	CASYRALVTYEQYF
-	-	TRBJ1-2	TRBV7-9	TGTGCCAGCAGCTTAGCGAACTATGGCTACACCTTC	CASSLANYGYTF
TRBD2	-	TRBJ2-1	TRBV14	TGTGCCAGCAGCCAACCGGGACTAGGCCTCGATGAGCAGTTCTTC	CASSQPGLGLDEQFF
-	-	TRBJ1-2	TRBV19	TGTGCCAGTAGTATTGCTCAGGGCGGGTATGGCTACACCTTC	CASSIAQGGYGYTF